This TCR beta chain was recorded in a study of spatial heterogeneity in lung cancer. The wider study: The donors were 65 to 85 patients with non-small cell lung cancer that was early-stage and untreated. Study results and caveats: Compared with follow-up, resection was when ubiquitous expanded tumor TCRs appeared in blood more.

The time point was: blood at routine non-recurrence follow-up after resection. A single record per CDR3 protein comes from TCRdb applying MiXCR to the 5' RACE reads. This sample has roughly 110,000 distinct CDR3 sequences, with under 14% found just once. Remarks on this clonotype: Antigen specificity is unknown.

The CDR3 sequence is 13 residues long. Looked up from germline, CDR1 is SEHNR and CDR2 is FQNEAQ (reference sequence). Trimming took 5 bases from V and 5 from J; bases not matched to a gene: 5. Source: PBMCs, taken at follow-up. The V and J genes are TRBV7-9 and TRBJ1-2; TRBD1 matches 7 bases. The clonotype was recovered from a female donor with early-stage non-small cell lung cancer. Here the CDR3 DNA reads TGTGCCAGCAGCGAGGACAGGATATATGGCTACACCTTC. Translating it yields CASSEDRIYGYTF.